What follows are 29 T cell receptor beta chains derived from one specimen sequenced in a study of T cell repertoires in cytomegalovirus infection. No antigens are known for them. TCRdb processed the reads anew with MiXCR; each CDR3 protein has one entry. This repertoire shows fewer than 70,000 distinct CDR3 sequences, about 26% found once; its top ten account for roughly three fifths. The sample in question was CD8+ T cells from cultured PBMCs, obtained from culture after CMV antigen stimulation. The origin of the receptors is a human donor in good health (CMV status not recorded). Some clones in this sample may be carry-over from other donors' samples.

The rearrangement uses TRBV6-2 or TRBV6-3 and TRBJ2-7; TRBD1 matches at 7 bases. The CDR3 runs 14 residues. The germline gives CDR1 MNHEY, CDR2 SVGEGT. The ends lost 2 bases at V and 2 bases at J; junction bases unmatched: 3. The DNA for the CDR3 is TGTGCCAGCAGTTACGGGACAGACACCTACGAGCAGTACTTC. It translates to CASSYGTDTYEQYF.

The chain joins TRBV5-1 to TRBJ2-3; no reliable D call. Germline loops: CDR1 SGHRS, CDR2 YFSETQ. CDR3 length: 14 amino acids. Trimming pared 0 bases from V and 3 bases from J, leaving 8 bases between. The CDR3, as DNA: TGCGCCAGCAGCTTGGTCCAGCCTACAGATACGCAGTATTTT. Translated, it gives CASSLVQPTDTQYF.

This clonotype occurred a few times. The chain joins TRBV27 to TRBJ2-7; the D call may be TRBD1 or TRBD2 (5 bases each). This CDR3 has 14 amino acids. With 4 bases removed from V and 7 bases from J, the gap between germline ends came to 17 bases. The V gene's germline CDR1 is MNHEY and CDR2 SMNVEV (reference sequence). The CDR3 sequence is CASSYLGPDFEQYF. In DNA, the CDR3 is TGTGCCAGCAGTTATTTGGGACCGGATTTTGAGCAGTACTTC.

This clonotype was observed at least ten times. As DNA, the CDR3 is TGTGCCAGCAGCTTAAATGACAATGAGCAGTTCTTC. It is translated as CASSLNDNEQFF. This chain connects TRBV7-6 to TRBJ2-1, with D unresolved. Deletions cut 2 bases from V and 5 bases from J, with 4 bases between. Germline V CDR1 and CDR2: SGHVS, FNYEAQ. The CDR3 loop spans 12 amino acids.

This clonotype was seen ten or more times. The V call is TRBV7-8, the J call TRBJ2-7; D might be TRBD1 (5 bases). The V end lost 5 bases, the J end lost 4 bases, and 9 bases lay between the germline ends. The CDR3 sequence is 12 residues long. Germline CDR1 reads SGHVS; CDR2 reads FQNEAQ. The CDR3 sequence: CASSQQGYEQYF. CDR3 nucleotides: TGTGCCAGCAGCCAGCAGGGTTACGAGCAGTACTTC.

This clonotype was observed a handful of times. The chain has TRBV19 and TRBJ2-7, with D perhaps TRBD2 (7 bases). V was shortened by 3 bases and J by 0 bases, with 9 bases between the two germline ends. Germline lookup yields CDR1 LNHDA and CDR2 SQIVND (reference sequence). The CDR3 loop spans 14 amino acids. The CDR3: CASSMGGASYEQYF. CDR3 nucleotide sequence: TGTGCCAGTAGTATGGGGGGGGCCTCCTACGAGCAGTACTTC.

The chain is built from TRBV11-2 and TRBJ2-3; D is possibly TRBD2 (6 bases). The CDR3 contains 14 residues. Trimming removed 5 bases from V and 5 bases from J, with 14 bases in between. The V gene's germline CDR1 is SGHAT and CDR2 FQNNGV. The CDR3 loop reads CASSPKYGRDTQYF. The CDR3 DNA sequence: TGTGCCAGCAGCCCCAAATACGGGAGAGATACGCAGTATTTT.

CDR3 coding DNA: TGTGCTAGTGGTTTGCCACCCATGGACAGGGGGCCCTACGAGCAGTACTTC. It yields the protein CASGLPPMDRGPYEQYF. The chain employs TRBV12-5 and TRBJ2-7; 11 nucleotides line up with TRBD1. Germline CDR1 and CDR2: LGHNT and FRNRAP. The CDR3 loop spans 17 amino acids. V shed 2 bases, J shed 2 bases, and the junction held 8 bases outside the gene matches.

This chain connects TRBV13 to TRBJ1-2, with D hard to call. This CDR3 has 13 amino acids. V was clipped by 3 bases and J by 2 bases, with 7 bases between them. Germline V gene lookup returns CDR1 PRHDT and CDR2 FYEKMQ (reference sequence). As DNA, the CDR3 is TGTGCCAGCAGCTTGGGTCCCAACTATGGCTACACCTTC. This codes for CASSLGPNYGYTF.

The chain joins TRBV6-6 to TRBJ2-1; 10 nucleotides line up with TRBD2. The J segment lost 3 bases and the V segment lost 2 bases, leaving 4 bases of the junction unmatched. This CDR3 is 16 amino acids long. Germline loops: CDR1 MNHNY, CDR2 SVGAGI (reference sequence). CDR3 residues: CASSYELAGDYNEQFF. CDR3 DNA sequence: TGTGCCAGCAGTTACGAGCTAGCGGGGGACTACAATGAGCAGTTCTTC.

The V and J genes are TRBV10-3 and TRBJ1-1, with D hard to call. The CDR3 is 14 residues long. Germline V lookup: CDR1 ENHRY, CDR2 SYGVKD. V shed 0 bases and J shed 1 base, with 6 bases lying between them. In DNA, the CDR3 is TGTGCCATCAGTGAGTCCCATAGGAACACTGAAGCTTTCTTT. Translation: CAISESHRNTEAFF.

V gene TRBV7-9 combines with J gene TRBJ1-1, with D unclear. Germline V lookup: CDR1 SEHNR, CDR2 FQNEAQ (reference sequence). The length of the CDR3 is 12 residues. Deletions cut 0 bases from V and 7 bases from J, with 6 bases between. CDR3 region: CASSLAVGEAFF. CDR3 bases: TGTGCCAGCAGCTTAGCGGTGGGTGAAGCTTTCTTT.

The V and J genes are TRBV15 and TRBJ2-7; TRBD1 might be the D (6 bases). The CDR3 spans 17 residues. Germline values: CDR1 LNHNV, CDR2 YYDKDF (reference sequence). V lost 1 base and J lost 3, with 19 bases in between. The CDR3 coding sequence is TGTGCCACCAGCAGAGTGGGGGCCGGACCCTCTGACTACGAGCAGTACTTC. Translation: CATSRVGAGPSDYEQYF.

This clonotype was found a few times. The V gene is TRBV7-2, the J gene TRBJ2-7, with D perhaps assigned TRBD1 or TRBD2 (6 bases each). Between the trimmed V and J ends, which lost 5 bases and 1 base, there was a span of 9 bases. The CDR3 consists of 13 residues. CDR1 SGHTA and CDR2 FQGNSA come from the germline V gene. This CDR3 is CASSEGGSYEQYF. CDR3 sequence (DNA): TGTGCCAGCAGCGAGGGGGGTTCCTACGAGCAGTACTTC.

The chain links TRBV4-3 to TRBJ2-2; D not resolved. Trimming left V 4 bases short and J 4 bases short, with 7 bases between. CDR1 LGHNA and CDR2 YSLEER come from the germline V gene. This CDR3 is 13 amino acids long. In DNA, the CDR3 is TGCGCCAGCAGCCCCAGGTCCACCGGGGAGCTGTTTTTT. The encoded protein is CASSPRSTGELFF.

The chain recombines TRBV30 with TRBJ2-1; 8 positions match TRBD2. Losses at the gene ends were 4 bases for V and 9 bases for J; bases not matched to a gene: 11. The CDR3 length is 14 residues. Per germline, CDR1 GTSNPN and CDR2 SVGIG (reference sequence). Here the CDR3 DNA reads TGTGCCTGGAATGGTGGGAGCGGGAGCGGTGAGCAGTTCTTC. It encodes CAWNGGSGSGEQFF. Looking up the rest from reference TRBV30 and TRBJ2-1 gives the full variable domain: SQTIHQWPATLVQPVGSPLSLECTVEGTSNPNLYWYRQAAGRGLQLLFYSVGIGQISSEVPQNLSASRPQDRQFILSSKKLLLSDSGFYLCAWNGGSGSGEQFFGPGTRLTVL.

The sample holds many counts of this clonotype. The chain's CDR3 is CASSEYPSNSENSNQPQHF. CDR3 coding DNA: TGTGCCAGCAGCGAGTACCCCAGTAATTCTGAAAACTCCAATCAGCCCCAGCATTTT. This sequence joins TRBV7-9 and TRBJ1-5; unclear D gene. Germline values: CDR1 SEHNR, CDR2 FQNEAQ (reference sequence). V was cut by 5 bases and J by 3 bases, with 26 bases left in between. This CDR3 is 19 amino acids long.

V gene TRBV12-3 or TRBV12-4 combines with J gene TRBJ2-1; D not resolved. V was trimmed by 1 base and J by 7 bases, leaving 11 bases between them. This CDR3 is 14 amino acids long. The CDR3 is CASSLDDGGNEQFF. The CDR3 nucleotides read TGTGCCAGCAGTTTAGATGACGGTGGGAATGAGCAGTTCTTC.

This clonotype has only a few counts. The chain uses TRBV28 and TRBJ2-1; 7 bases are shared with TRBD1. The V segment lost 3 bases and the J segment 2 bases; nucleotides outside the gene matches: 4. This CDR3 is built from 15 residues. Germline CDR1 MDHEN, CDR2 SYDVKM. The CDR3 region is CASSFIGTAYNEQFF. CDR3 DNA: TGTGCCAGCAGTTTTATAGGGACAGCCTACAATGAGCAGTTCTTC.

This clonotype was detected a few times. The rearrangement uses TRBV19 and TRBJ2-1, with 8 bases identical to TRBD2. Germline V gene data show CDR1 as LNHDA and CDR2 as SQIVND (reference sequence). The ends lost 4 bases at V and 7 bases at J; junction bases unmatched: 3. The CDR3 is 13 residues long. CDR3 nucleotides: TGTGCCAGTAGTAGTAGCGGGAATAATGAGCAGTTCTTC. Translated, it gives CASSSSGNNEQFF.

V gene TRBV7-2 combines with J gene TRBJ2-3; TRBD2 aligns across 7 bases. The CDR3 sequence is 15 residues long. The V gene's germline CDR1 is SGHTA and CDR2 FQGNSA. The V gene end was trimmed by 0 bases and the J gene end by 2 bases; junction bases not matched to a gene: 2. Here the CDR3 DNA reads TGTGCCAGCAGCTTAGCGGGGGGGTACACAGATACGCAGTATTTT. Protein sequence: CASSLAGGYTDTQYF.

This clonotype has a handful of counts. The chain recombines TRBV7-2 with TRBJ2-1, with D uncertain. The length of the CDR3 is 14 residues. Germline-derived CDR1 and CDR2 are SGHTA and FQGNSA. V lost 4 bases, J lost 3 bases, and 10 bases lay in between. CDR3 sequence reads: CASSSWSYYNEQFF. The CDR3 nucleotides read TGTGCCAGCAGCTCGTGGAGCTACTACAATGAGCAGTTCTTC. The full variable domain, completed using reference TRBV7-2 and TRBJ2-1, is GAGVSQSPSNKVTEKGKDVELRCDPISGHTALYWYRQSLGQGLEFLIYFQGNSAPDKSGLPSDRFSAERTGGSVSTLTIQRTQQEDSAVYLCASSSWSYYNEQFFGPGTRLTVL.

This clonotype turned up a few times. The V call is TRBV6-2 or TRBV6-3, the J call TRBJ2-3; 9 nucleotides line up with TRBD2. The CDR3 has 16 residues. CDR1 and CDR2 from the germline V gene are MNHEY and SVGEGT. The J segment lost 4 bases and the V segment lost 6 bases, leaving 11 bases of the junction unmatched. CDR3 residues: CASSSGQRGVADTQYF. The DNA of the CDR3 is TGTGCCAGCAGCTCAGGACAGCGGGGGGTGGCAGATACGCAGTATTTT.

The chain has TRBV20-1 and TRBJ2-5; a possible D gene is TRBD2 (7 bases). This CDR3 is 15 amino acids long. Trimming shortened V by 0 bases and J by 4 bases, and 15 bases separated the two germline ends. The germline CDR1 and CDR2 sequences are DFQATT and SNEGSKA (reference sequence). The DNA of the CDR3 is TGCAGTGCTAGAGATCACGAGGGGGGGCTAGAGACCCAGTACTTC. Translation: CSARDHEGGLETQYF.

This clonotype was counted between two and nine times. J is TRBJ2-2 and V is TRBV4-3; no reliable D call. V lost 0 bases and J 10 bases, leaving 18 bases between the germline ends. Germline lookup yields CDR1 LGHNA and CDR2 YSLEER. The CDR3 length is 16 residues. This chain's CDR3 is CASSQDRSSVGVELFF. CDR3 bases: TGCGCCAGCAGCCAAGACCGATCGTCGGTTGGGGTGGAGCTGTTTTTT.

A few counts support this clonotype. The V call is TRBV9, the J call TRBJ1-5, with D unclear. The V gene lost 0 bases and the J gene lost 3 bases, with 10 bases spanning the gap. The CDR3 totals 15 residues. Germline V lookup: CDR1 SGDLS, CDR2 YYNGEE. CDR3 sequence reads: CASSVASNPNQPQHF. The DNA of the CDR3 is TGTGCCAGCAGCGTAGCTTCCAATCCCAATCAGCCCCAGCATTTT.

This clonotype has a handful of counts. The rearrangement joins TRBV27 to TRBJ1-5; unclear D gene. The length of the CDR3 is 15 residues. Deletions cut 8 bases from V and 4 bases from J, with 18 bases between. Germline V gene sequence: CDR1 MNHEY, CDR2 SMNVEV (reference sequence). CDR3 protein: CASRIFDGSNQPQHF. The CDR3, as DNA: TGTGCCAGCCGCATCTTCGACGGATCGAATCAGCCCCAGCATTTT.

The rearrangement joins TRBV20-1 to TRBJ1-1; the match to TRBD1 covers 7 bases. Trimming removed 3 bases from V and 10 bases from J; junction bases left unmatched: 8. Germline V lookup: CDR1 DFQATT, CDR2 SNEGSKA (reference sequence). CDR3 size: 12 residues. In nucleotides, the CDR3 is TGCAGTGCTAGCAAGGGGGCCGTTGGAGCTTTCTTT. Its protein product is CSASKGAVGAFF.

The chain couples TRBV5-6 to TRBJ2-3; 7 nucleotides line up with TRBD1. CDR1 and CDR2 from the germline V gene are SGHDT and YYEEEE. V dropped 0 bases and J dropped 1; count of bases not matched to a gene: 2. The length of the CDR3 is 15 residues. The chain's CDR3 is CASSLVGQGTDTQYF. In nucleotides, the CDR3 is TGTGCCAGCAGCTTGGTTGGACAGGGCACAGATACGCAGTATTTT.